The 17 T cell receptor beta chains presented below share a single source sample, sequenced in a study of T cells in Graves' hyperthyroidism and ophthalmopathy. RNA transcripts gave rise to amplified TCR beta CDR3 regions. HTBI primers drove first-round RT-PCR of the TCR CDR3. TCRdb reprocessed the multiplex PCR reads with MiXCR, giving one entry per CDR3 protein. The repertoire holds 350,000 to 400,000 distinct CDR3 sequences, with about 15% as singletons. The sample comprised blood. The receptors come from a woman aged 25 to 39 with Graves' hyperthyroidism.

The V gene is TRBV3-1, the J gene TRBJ2-7, with D perhaps matching TRBD1 (6 bases). Trimming pared 7 bases from V and 3 bases from J, leaving 10 bases between. Germline V gene data show CDR1 as LGHDT and CDR2 as YNNKEL (reference sequence). The CDR3 spans 12 residues. CDR3 protein: CASTSQGYEQYF. The DNA of the CDR3 is TGTGCCAGCACCTCACAGGGCTACGAGCAGTACTTC.

This clonotype turned up a few times. This chain links TRBV20-1 with TRBJ1-1, with TRBD1 matching 10 bases. CDR1 DFQATT and CDR2 SNEGSKA come from the germline V gene (reference sequence). V was pared by 6 bases and J by 3 bases, with 7 bases of the junction left unmatched. CDR3 length: 14 residues. CDR3 in DNA: TGCAGTGCCACATTAGGGACAGGGGACACTGAAGCTTTCTTT. Its protein is CSATLGTGDTEAFF.

The chain employs TRBV20-1 and TRBJ1-3; 7 nucleotides line up with TRBD1. The ends lost 2 bases at V and 0 bases at J; junction bases unmatched: 7. CDR1 and CDR2 (germline): DFQATT, SNEGSKA (reference sequence). The CDR3 runs to 16 residues. The CDR3: CSARQWDSNSGNTIYF. In DNA, the CDR3 is TGCAGTGCTAGACAATGGGACAGCAACTCTGGAAACACCATATATTTT.

There are many counts of this clonotype. This chain uses TRBV5-1 with TRBJ2-3; 7 bases fit TRBD1. The CDR3 length is 15 residues. Trimming cost V 3 bases and J 0 bases; bases outside gene matches: 4. CDR1 is SGHRS, CDR2 YFSETQ, per germline. The CDR3 DNA follows: TGCGCCAGCAGCTCGGGACAGACTAGCACAGATACGCAGTATTTT. It is translated as CASSSGQTSTDTQYF.

At least ten counts were recorded for this clonotype. V gene TRBV28 combines with J gene TRBJ2-7; TRBD2 agrees at 10 bases. This CDR3 comprises 15 residues. Germline CDR1 MDHEN, CDR2 SYDVKM. V dropped 2 bases and J dropped 1; count of bases not matched to a gene: 2. The CDR3 here is CASSLKLAGSYEQYF. CDR3 DNA sequence: TGTGCCAGCAGTTTAAAACTAGCGGGGTCCTACGAGCAGTACTTC.

V gene TRBV25-1 combines with J gene TRBJ2-3; TRBD2 matches at 8 bases. This CDR3 spans 20 amino acids. The J segment lost 2 bases and the V segment lost 4 bases, leaving 20 bases of the junction unmatched. CDR1 and CDR2 from the germline V gene are MGHDK and SYGVNS. As DNA, the CDR3 is TGTGCCAGCAGTGGCGAACAGGGTCCACCGGGACTAGGTGACACAGATACGCAGTATTTT. This sequence encodes CASSGEQGPPGLGDTDTQYF.

This clonotype was seen a few times. This chain links TRBV20-1 with TRBJ1-1; possibly TRBD1 for D (5 bases). This CDR3 spans 11 amino acids. Deletions cut 5 bases from V and 10 bases from J, with 14 bases between. Germline CDR1 is DFQATT and CDR2 is SNEGSKA (reference sequence). The chain's CDR3 is CSAQAGTRAFF. Written as DNA, the CDR3 is TGCAGTGCTCAGGCCGGGACTCGAGCTTTCTTT.

With respect to this clonotype: This may come from a read error, since a much larger clone is one base off. The chain joins TRBV20-1 to TRBJ2-1; D unresolved. Germline values: CDR1 DFQATT, CDR2 SNEGSKA (reference sequence). The CDR3 is 12 amino acids. Deletions cut 5 bases from V and 3 bases from J, with 8 bases between. This CDR3 reads CSAQNSYNEQFF. The CDR3 DNA sequence: TGCAGTGCTCAGAACAGCTACAATGAGCAGTTCTTC.

The J gene is TRBJ2-7, the V gene TRBV20-1; a weak D match, TRBD2 (5 bases). V gave up 0 bases and J gave up 1 base, with 10 bases separating them. Per germline, CDR1 DFQATT and CDR2 SNEGSKA (reference sequence). The CDR3 covers 14 residues. The CDR3 nucleotides are TGCAGTGCTAGAGACCCGACGGGGTCCTACGAGCAGTACTTC. Protein sequence: CSARDPTGSYEQYF.

This clonotype showed up just a few times. The genes are TRBV24-1 and TRBJ1-1; D remains ambiguous. This CDR3 is 13 amino acids long. Per germline, CDR1 KGHDR and CDR2 SFDVKD. The V gene lost 7 bases and the J gene lost 4 bases, with 12 bases spanning the gap. CDR3 DNA sequence: TGTGCCACCAGCGGGAACCCAGGCACTGAAGCTTTCTTT. Protein sequence: CATSGNPGTEAFF.

This chain links TRBV20-1 with TRBJ2-5, with 8 bases matching TRBD1. V was pared by 6 bases and J by 1 base, with 10 bases of the junction left unmatched. Germline CDR1 is DFQATT and CDR2 is SNEGSKA (reference sequence). CDR3 length: 15 amino acids. The CDR3 DNA follows: TGCAGTGCCCGCCCCGCGACAGGGGTCCAAGAGACCCAGTACTTC. This translates into CSARPATGVQETQYF.

This clonotype was seen many times. The rearrangement uses TRBV12-3 or TRBV12-4 and TRBJ1-3; unclear D gene. CDR3 size: 15 residues. With 5 bases removed from V and 3 bases from J, the gap between germline ends came to 14 bases. The CDR3 sequence: CASSAVIGVGNTIYF. DNA of the CDR3: TGTGCCAGCAGTGCTGTCATCGGGGTTGGAAACACCATATATTTT.

To note about this clonotype: This may arise from a read error, as a much more abundant clone is one base away. This chain links TRBV6-5 with TRBJ1-5; possible D gene TRBD1, 6 bases. CDR3 length: 16 amino acids. Germline loops: CDR1 MNHEY, CDR2 SVGAGI. The CDR3 DNA reads TGTGCCAGCAGTTCCCAACGGGGGCAGGGGACCCAGCCCCAGCAGTTT. It codes for CASSSQRGQGTQPQQF.

This clonotype was observed many times. V is TRBV2 and J is TRBJ2-4, with 10 bases identical to TRBD1. With V trimmed by 6 bases and J by 3 bases, 17 bases remained unmatched. The germline CDR1 and CDR2 sequences are SNHLY and FYNNEI. This CDR3 is built from 19 residues. The CDR3, as DNA: TGTGCCAGCAGGCCCGGGACAGGGGTAAAAGTTTCAGACAAAAACATTCAGTACTTC. Amino acid sequence: CASRPGTGVKVSDKNIQYF.

This clonotype has ten or more counts. The chain links TRBV27 to TRBJ2-3; D call uncertain. This CDR3 has 11 residues. V dropped 8 bases and J dropped 3 bases, with 6 bases sitting between them. Germline V gene lookup returns CDR1 MNHEY and CDR2 SMNVEV (reference sequence). The CDR3 DNA sequence: TGTGCCAGCGGCCAAACAGATACGCAGTATTTT. Translated: CASGQTDTQYF.

This chain joins TRBV20-1 and TRBJ2-1; 7 bases map to TRBD2. The CDR3 has 16 residues. V lost 1 base to trimming and J lost 4 bases; unmatched junction nucleotides: 10. Germline V gene lookup returns CDR1 DFQATT and CDR2 SNEGSKA (reference sequence). The CDR3 bases are TGCAGTGCTAGAGGGGCTAGCGGAAATTATTACAATGAGCAGTTCTTC. Translating it yields CSARGASGNYYNEQFF.

In the case of this clonotype: A much larger clone is a single base away; this may be a read error. The chain is built from TRBV5-1 and TRBJ2-5; a possible D gene is TRBD2 (6 bases). CDR1 SGHRS and CDR2 YFSETQ come from the germline V gene. The CDR3 covers 12 residues. The DNA for the CDR3 is TGCGCCAGCAGCTCTATCGGGGAGGCGGAGCACTTC. This codes for CASSSIGEAEHF.